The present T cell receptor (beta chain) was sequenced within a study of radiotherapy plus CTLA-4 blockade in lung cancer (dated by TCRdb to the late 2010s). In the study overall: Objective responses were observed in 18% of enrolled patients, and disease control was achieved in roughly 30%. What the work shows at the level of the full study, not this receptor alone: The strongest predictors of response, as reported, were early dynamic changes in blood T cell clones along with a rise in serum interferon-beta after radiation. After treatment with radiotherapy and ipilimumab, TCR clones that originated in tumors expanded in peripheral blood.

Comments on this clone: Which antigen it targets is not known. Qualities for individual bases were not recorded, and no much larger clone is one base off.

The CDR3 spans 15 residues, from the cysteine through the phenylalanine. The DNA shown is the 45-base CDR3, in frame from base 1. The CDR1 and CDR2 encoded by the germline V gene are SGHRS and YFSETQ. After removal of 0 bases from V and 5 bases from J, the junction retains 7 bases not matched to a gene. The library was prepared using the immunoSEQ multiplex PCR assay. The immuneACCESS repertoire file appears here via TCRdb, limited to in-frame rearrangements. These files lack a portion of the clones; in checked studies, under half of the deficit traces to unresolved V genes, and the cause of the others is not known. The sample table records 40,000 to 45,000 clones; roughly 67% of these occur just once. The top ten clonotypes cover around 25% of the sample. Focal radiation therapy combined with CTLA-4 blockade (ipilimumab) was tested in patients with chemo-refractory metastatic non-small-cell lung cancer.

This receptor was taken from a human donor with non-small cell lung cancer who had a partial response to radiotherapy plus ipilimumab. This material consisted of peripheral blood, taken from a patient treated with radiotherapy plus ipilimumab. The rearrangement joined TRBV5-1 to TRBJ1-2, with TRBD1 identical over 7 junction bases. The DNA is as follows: TGCGCCAGCAGCTTGGACGGACAGGCTCTTTATGGCTACACCTTC. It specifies CASSLDGQALYGYTF.